Included here is one TCR beta chain sequence, with context. No antigen is known for it. The sample originates from a study of OX40 agonist ivuxolimab in advanced cancers. General study points: On average, a greater number of expanded clones characterised CD8+ T cells relative to CD4+.

The CDR3 length is 13 residues. The ends were cut back, 6 bases at V and 5 bases at J, with 14 bases in the middle. The germline gives CDR1 MRHNA, CDR2 SNTAGT. The protocol was immunoSEQ multiplex PCR, while the TCRdb copy is restricted to in-frame clones and leaves out a portion. The sample includes more than 50,000 clones, roughly 84% of them seen just once. This sequence joins TRBV6-4 and TRBJ2-7; D assignment may be TRBD1 or TRBD2 (7 bases each). The TCR comes from an adult with an advanced solid tumor such as melanoma, head and neck, liver or kidney cancer. The sequencing used CD4+ or CD8+ T cells sorted from blood, collected in a trial of the OX40 agonist ivuxolimab. This CDR3 is CASRQGGIHEQYF. The DNA of the CDR3 is TGTGCCAGCAGGCAGGGGGGGATCCACGAGCAGTACTTC.